Listed here are 6 T cell receptor beta chains from one sample, sequenced in a study of technical replicates of blood from several donors. Libraries were prepared by immunoSEQ multiplex PCR; TCRdb keeps only in-frame clonotypes and omits some of them. This table has about 69,000 clones, around 90% appearing once. Material for sequencing was PBMCs. These receptors were obtained from a human donor in good health. Some clones in this sample may be carry-over from other donors' samples.

About this clone itself: No DNA is shown, since the ends of the CDR3 on it are uncertain; the CDR3 is the one TCRdb lists. The V call is TRBV2, the J call TRBJ1-2; TRBD1 is the table's D call, not checked against the DNA. CDR1 and CDR2 from the germline V gene are SNHLY and FYNNEI. The CDR3 has 13 residues if both end residues are counted. CDR3 sequence reads: CASILDRDYGYTF.

The rearrangement uses TRBV4-3 and TRBJ2-2; weak D call: TRBD1 (6 bases). The V and J ends lost 0 bases and 3 bases respectively, with 14 bases between them. Germline CDR1 is LGHNA and CDR2 is YSLEER. This CDR3 has 17 amino acids. The CDR3: CASSQEPRGDDTGELFF. For the CDR3, the DNA is TGCGCCAGCAGCCAAGAACCCAGGGGCGACGACACCGGGGAGCTGTTTTTT.

This clone was detected many times. In nucleotides, the CDR3 is TGTGCCAGCAGTTTATTTGGTATAACAGGGGGCCCTGAGTGTGCTTTCTTT. As protein: CASSLFGITGGPECAFF. This rearrangement joins TRBV28 to TRBJ1-1, with TRBD1 matching 9 bases. This CDR3 is built from 17 residues. In germline, CDR1 is MDHEN, CDR2 SYDVKM. The trim removed 1 base at V and 11 bases at J, leaving 17 bases unmatched.

A remark on this clone: Germline is not matched at one junction end, which may reflect a read error. This rearrangement joins TRBV2 to TRBJ2-2; TRBD2 aligns across 7 bases. The length of the CDR3 is 16 residues. Germline CDR1 and CDR2: SNHLY and FYNNEI. The CDR3 loop reads CASREGLAANTGELFF. CDR3 coding DNA: TGTGCCAGCAGGGAAGGCCTAGCGGCGAACACCGGGGAGCTGTTTTTT.

Notes on this clone: The same CDR3 can be traced to other DNA sequences in this sample. The chain joins TRBV7-3 to TRBJ2-7; D not resolved. The ends were cut back, 5 bases at V and 0 bases at J, with 8 bases in the middle. The CDR3 has 13 amino acids. The germline V gene encodes CDR1 SGHTA and CDR2 FQGTGA. CDR3 sequence: CASSLGASYEQYF. The DNA for the CDR3 is TGTGCCAGCAGCCTGGGCGCCTCCTACGAGCAGTACTTC. Full variable domain (missing parts from reference TRBV7-3 and TRBJ2-7): GAGVSQTPSNKVTEKGKYVELRCDPISGHTALYWYRQSLGQGPEFLIYFQGTGAADDSGLPNDRFFAVRPEGSVSTLKIQRTERGDSAVYLCASSLGASYEQYFGPGTRLTVT.

In this sample, this clone turned up a few times. V usage is TRBV7-3 and J usage is TRBJ1-1; 8 bases agree with TRBD1. The CDR3 has 13 amino acids. Looked up from germline, CDR1 is SGHTA and CDR2 is FQGTGA. Losses at the gene ends were 5 bases for V and 5 bases for J; bases not matched to a gene: 4. For the CDR3, the DNA is TGTGCCAGCAGCCGTGACAGGGGAACTGAAGCTTTCTTT. Translation gives CASSRDRGTEAFF.